Below are 14 T cell receptor beta chains sequenced from a single sample in a study of molecular identifiers for immune sequencing clone quantification. TCRdb reprocessed the PCR reads via MiXCR and lists one record per CDR3 protein. The sample comprises under 600,000 distinct CDR3 sequences, over 20% of which are singletons, and about 0.8% rests with the top ten. The sequencing sample was made of naive CD8+ T cells from blood, with Jurkat cell RNA spiked in. Described subset: FACS-sorted CD8+CD4-CCR7+CD45RA+ naive T cells. These receptors were taken from a human donor in good health. Some libraries in this study had Jurkat cell RNA spiked in.

The V call is TRBV30, the J call TRBJ2-7; unclear D gene. The CDR3 length is 12 residues. Germline CDR1 and CDR2: GTSNPN and SVGIG (reference sequence). With 5 bases removed from V and 4 bases from J, the gap between germline ends came to 12 bases. For the CDR3, the DNA is TGTGCCTGGTCAGTGGTCGGGTACGAGCAGTACTTC. This gives the protein CAWSVVGYEQYF.

Points on this clonotype: One base away lies a much larger clone, so this may be a sequencing read error. No conserved phenylalanine or tryptophan is present at the end of the CDR3, so a read error is the likely explanation. The chain links TRBV20-1 to TRBJ2-7, with TRBD2 identical over 8 bases. J was trimmed by 4 bases and V by 7 bases; bases with no gene match: 9. Germline-derived CDR1 and CDR2 are DFQATT and SNEGSKA (reference sequence). The CDR3 is 13 residues long. CDR3 residues: CSVPGLVSYEQYL. CDR3 nucleotide sequence: TGCAGTGTTCCGGGACTAGTTTCGTACGAGCAGTACCTC.

This clonotype has ten or more counts. The V call is TRBV12-3 or TRBV12-4, the J call TRBJ2-7; D is unclear. Trimming stripped 4 bases from V and 0 bases from J, with 10 bases between. CDR3 length equals 14 residues. The CDR3, as DNA: TGTGCCAGCAGTTCCAACCCGAGCTCCTACGAGCAGTACTTC. It specifies CASSSNPSSYEQYF.

This clonotype was seen more than once but under ten times. V is TRBV4-3 and J is TRBJ2-3, with D perhaps TRBD2 (5 bases). The CDR3 spans 16 residues. V was cut by 0 bases and J by 2 bases, with 12 bases left in between. Germline V gives CDR1 LGHNA, CDR2 YSLEER. This CDR3 is CASSQDEGRDTDTQYF. The CDR3 DNA follows: TGCGCCAGCAGCCAAGATGAGGGAAGGGACACAGATACGCAGTATTTT.

This clonotype was picked up many times. The chain carries TRBV6-5 and TRBJ2-3; D is uncertain. V dropped 4 bases and J dropped 0 bases, with 11 bases sitting between them. The length of the CDR3 is 15 residues. The V gene's germline CDR1 is MNHEY and CDR2 SVGAGI. This chain's CDR3 is CASSSVPSSTDTQYF. CDR3 in DNA: TGTGCCAGCAGTTCGGTCCCCTCTAGCACAGATACGCAGTATTTT.

Only a few counts were recorded for this clonotype. The V gene is TRBV4-3, the J gene TRBJ2-7; 8 positions match TRBD1. From germline, CDR1 is LGHNA and CDR2 YSLEER. Trimming took 4 bases from V and 7 from J; bases not matched to a gene: 9. The CDR3 length is 14 residues. This chain's CDR3 is CASSLYQGAEEQYF. DNA for the CDR3: TGCGCCAGCAGCCTATACCAGGGGGCGGAGGAGCAGTACTTC.

This clonotype was detected only a few times. The chain employs TRBV28 and TRBJ2-7; 7 bases map to TRBD1. J lost 2 bases, V lost 4 bases, and 11 bases had no gene match. The CDR3 spans 16 residues. CDR1 MDHEN and CDR2 SYDVKM come from the germline V gene. CDR3 region: CASSSPGTEYTYEQYF. The CDR3 nucleotides are TGTGCCAGCAGTTCACCCGGGACAGAATATACCTACGAGCAGTACTTC.

The sample holds a few counts of this clonotype. The J gene is TRBJ2-7, the V gene TRBV10-3; D remains ambiguous. The germline CDR1 and CDR2 sequences are ENHRY and SYGVKD. The CDR3 consists of 14 residues. V lost 2 bases, J lost 2 bases, and 10 bases lay in between. The CDR3 nucleotides are TGTGCCATCAGTGAGCGAACAGAAGCCTACGAGCAGTACTTC. Amino acids: CAISERTEAYEQYF.

The V gene is TRBV4-3, the J gene TRBJ2-1, with D perhaps matching TRBD2 (6 bases). The CDR3 length is 16 residues. Trimming removed 0 bases from V and 2 bases from J, with 11 bases in between. Germline V lookup: CDR1 LGHNA, CDR2 YSLEER. Here the CDR3 DNA reads TGCGCCAGCAGCCAAGATCTCGGCGGGGCCTACAATGAGCAGTTCTTC. Translated: CASSQDLGGAYNEQFF.

This clonotype was detected only once. V is TRBV4-1 and J is TRBJ2-7, with unresolved D. V lost 0 bases to trimming and J lost 2 bases, with 11 bases between them. CDR1 and CDR2 (germline): MGHRA, YSYEKL. CDR3 length equals 15 residues. Here the CDR3 reads CASSQDFPRTYEQYF. CDR3 coding DNA: TGCGCCAGCAGCCAAGATTTCCCACGAACCTACGAGCAGTACTTC.

This clonotype showed up just a few times. The rearrangement joins TRBV7-2 to TRBJ2-2; D is perhaps TRBD1 or TRBD2 (5 bases each). CDR3 length: 15 residues. Germline CDR1 reads SGHTA; CDR2 reads FQGNSA. The ends were cut back, 5 bases at V and 4 bases at J, with 14 bases in the middle. Here the CDR3 reads CASSPQVGGTGELFF. In DNA form, the CDR3 reads TGTGCCAGCAGCCCCCAAGTTGGGGGCACCGGGGAGCTGTTTTTT.

A word on this clonotype: The junction and the germline gene differ at one end; a read error may be behind it. The gene calls are TRBV9 and TRBJ2-7, with D unresolved. Germline CDR1 is SGDLS and CDR2 is YYNGEE. The CDR3 contains 14 residues. DNA for the CDR3: TGTGTCAGCAGCGTGGGCGGTAGCTCCTACGAGCAGTACTTC. Translation gives CVSSVGGSSYEQYF.

As for this clonotype: The conserved phenylalanine or tryptophan is not found at the CDR3 terminus, so this likely reflects a read error. This chain connects TRBV29-1 to TRBJ1-1; 7 bases map to TRBD1. With V trimmed by 0 bases and J by 4 bases, 5 bases remained unmatched. This CDR3 has 14 amino acids. Germline V gene sequence: CDR1 SQVTM, CDR2 ANQGSEA. In nucleotides, the CDR3 is TGCAGCGTTGAAGAAGGACAGGTCATCACTGAAGCTTTCTCT. Its protein product is CSVEEGQVITEAFS.

This clonotype was detected only a few times. This chain links TRBV5-6 with TRBJ2-3, with a tentative D call TRBD2 (5 bases). Trimming took 0 bases from V and 6 from J, leaving 17 bases between them. Germline V gene data show CDR1 as SGHDT and CDR2 as YYEEEE. This CDR3 comprises 16 residues. The CDR3 loop reads CASSLVVGVGGDTQYF. The CDR3 DNA follows: TGTGCCAGCAGCTTGGTTGTCGGTGTCGGCGGGGATACGCAGTATTTT.